This TCR beta chain appears in the sequencing data of a study of blood T cell repertoires in COVID-19. Turning to the study itself: Acute and convalescent COVID-19 samples came from the United States, Italy and Spain.

Original analysis: Using reference gene primer amplification, nucleated cell counts were estimated. Using immunoSEQ multiplex PCR, the repertoire was profiled, and TCRdb retains in-frame clones only, with some absent. The V and J calls and the clone size are those of that table, but D and trimming were determined from the DNA. Counted here are about 530,000 clones, approximately 91% occurring once; the ten biggest clones make up 7.8%. V lost 1 base, J lost 6 bases, and 6 bases lay in between. The CDR3 contains 11 residues. Germline V gives CDR1 GTSNPN, CDR2 SVGIG (reference sequence). Sample: peripheral blood. J is TRBJ1-1 and V is TRBV30; D is undetermined. This sequence was found in a woman between 45 and 65 years old with COVID-19, enrolled during active disease. The CDR3 bases are TGTGCCTGGAGTGACGGGGCTGAAGCTTTCTTT. Protein sequence: CAWSDGAEAFF.